This T cell receptor beta chain comes out of a study of beta chain features in type 1 diabetes. As every portion of the isolated RNA was reverse transcribed, the sequencing read expressed TCRB transcripts. Assay used: immunoSEQ multiplex PCR; TCRdb lists only in-frame clones, some missing. This repertoire shows around 44,000 clones, approximately 48% found once; its top ten account for more than 0.2%. Researchers reported sorting CD4+ naive, central memory, regulatory and stem cell-like memory cells via CD45RO/CCR7/CD25/CD127/CD95/CD27. This CDR3 is built from 16 residues. Germline values: CDR1 LNHDA, CDR2 SQIVND (reference sequence). V lost 3 bases and J lost 8; bases outside the gene matches: 8.

The sequenced sample was stem cell memory CD4+ T cells from blood. The J gene is TRBJ2-1, the V gene TRBV19, with 12 bases that match TRBD2. The clonotype was recovered from a woman under 40 in good health. The CDR3 loop is CASSIRTSGKVDEQFF. The CDR3 DNA reads as TGTGCCAGTAGTATTAGGACTAGCGGGAAGGTAGATGAGCAGTTCTTC.